In this sample, the clone carrying this T cell receptor (beta chain) turned up a few times. CDR1 is KGHSH, CDR2 LQKENI, per germline. V was shortened by 0 bases and J by 6 bases, with 11 bases between the two germline ends. This CDR3 is built from 15 residues. Time point defined: patch test 3, about 24 weeks after DPC sensitization. The treatment denotes: therapeutic diphenylcyclopropenone sensitization with weekly scalp DPC. The data were obtained in a study of human T cells and chemical hapten exposure. Overall study context: Diphenylcyclopropenone was applied weekly to patients' scalps across the roughly 23-week study.

TCRdb re-called the RACE reads with MiXCR, one entry per CDR3 protein. The sample contains approximately 71,000 distinct CDR3 sequences, around 10% of which appear only once. The material sequenced was whole blood, taken in connection with sensitization to the hapten diphenylcyclopropenone (DPC). The clonotype originates from a woman between 50 and 59 years old with alopecia areata. Some clones in this sample may be carry-over from other donors' samples. V gene TRBV18 combines with J gene TRBJ1-4, with D hard to call. This CDR3 reads CASSPPPPDHEKLFF. The CDR3 DNA is TGTGCCAGCTCACCACCCCCCCCAGATCATGAAAAACTGTTTTTT.